These T cell receptor beta chains were read from a single sample in a study of blood T cell repertoires in COVID-19. Generated by immunoSEQ multiplex PCR, the TCRdb table keeps only in-frame clones and is missing some. The sample records around 180,000 clones, roughly 84% being singletons. Sequenced material: peripheral blood. These receptors were taken from a woman older than 75 with active or convalescent COVID-19. Each CDR3 is given with its conserved first and last residue. Each record gives: clone size, J gene, D gene, CDR3 length, V gene, CDR3 DNA, CDR3 protein. The D gene is left open where the match is weak. Size tells how often a clone was seen (once, few, many) or the class of an expanded clone, and some rows leave it out.

abundance: few
j_gene: TRBJ1-3
d_gene: TRBD1
len: 15
v_gene: TRBV18
CDR3nt: TGTGCCAGCTCACCCGTGACAGGGTCTGGAAACACCATATATTTT
CDR3aa: CASSPVTGSGNTIYF

abundance: -
j_gene: TRBJ1-4
d_gene: TRBD1
len: 15
v_gene: TRBV19
CDR3nt: TGTGCCAGTAGTGCTGACAGGGGGCCTAATGAAAAACTGTTTTTT
CDR3aa: CASSADRGPNEKLFF

abundance: -
j_gene: TRBJ2-3
d_gene: TRBD2
len: 16
v_gene: TRBV4-1
CDR3nt: TGCGCCAGCAGCCAAGCCATAGCGGGATCCACAGATACGCAGTATTTT
CDR3aa: CASSQAIAGSTDTQYF

abundance: -
j_gene: TRBJ1-1
d_gene: -
len: 14
v_gene: TRBV9
CDR3nt: TGTGCCAGCAGCGTCTTGGGACAGAACACTGAAGCTTTCTTT
CDR3aa: CASSVLGQNTEAFF

abundance: -
j_gene: TRBJ2-1
d_gene: TRBD1
len: 13
v_gene: TRBV3-1/TRBV3-2
CDR3nt: TGTGCCAGCAGCAGACAGGGGTACAATGAGCAGTTCTTC
CDR3aa: CASSRQGYNEQFF

abundance: -
j_gene: TRBJ2-3
d_gene: -
len: 14
v_gene: TRBV19
CDR3nt: TGTGCCAGTAGTATCCAGGTCAGGGGAGATACGCAGTATTTT
CDR3aa: CASSIQVRGDTQYF

abundance: -
j_gene: TRBJ2-7
d_gene: -
len: 15
v_gene: TRBV18
CDR3nt: TGTGCCAGCTCACCATACGTAGCCAGCTCCTACGAGCAGTACTTC
CDR3aa: CASSPYVASSYEQYF

abundance: -
j_gene: TRBJ2-7
d_gene: -
len: 15
v_gene: TRBV15
CDR3nt: TGTGCCACCAGCAGAGTACAGGGCGGCTCCTACGAGCAGTACTTC
CDR3aa: CATSRVQGGSYEQYF

abundance: -
j_gene: TRBJ2-7
d_gene: TRBD2
len: 16
v_gene: TRBV10-3
CDR3nt: TGTGCCATCAGTGAGTCGGGAGGGACTAGGGACTACGAGCAGTACTTC
CDR3aa: CAISESGGTRDYEQYF

abundance: -
j_gene: TRBJ1-1
d_gene: -
len: 14
v_gene: TRBV11-2
CDR3nt: TGTGCCAGCAAGGGGGATTTAGCGAACACTGAAGCTTTCTTT
CDR3aa: CASKGDLANTEAFF

abundance: -
j_gene: TRBJ2-5
d_gene: TRBD2
len: 17
v_gene: TRBV7-2
CDR3nt: TGTGCCAGCAGCTTGGGTAGCGGGAGAAGCGTGTGGGAGACCCAGTACTTC
CDR3aa: CASSLGSGRSVWETQYF

abundance: -
j_gene: TRBJ1-2
d_gene: -
len: 14
v_gene: TRBV9
CDR3nt: TGTGCCAGCAGCGCGCGACAGGCCCCGGGGGGCTACACCTTC
CDR3aa: CASSARQAPGGYTF

abundance: -
j_gene: TRBJ1-2
d_gene: -
len: 11
v_gene: TRBV7-2
CDR3nt: -
CDR3aa: CASSFGPGSAF

abundance: -
j_gene: TRBJ2-7
d_gene: TRBD2
len: 14
v_gene: TRBV6-5
CDR3nt: TGTGCCAGCATGCGGGAGGGAGGATCCTACGAGCAGTACTTC
CDR3aa: CASMREGGSYEQYF

abundance: once
j_gene: TRBJ1-5
d_gene: -
len: 13
v_gene: TRBV7-9
CDR3nt: TGTGCCAGCAGCTCGTTTAGCAATCAGCCCCAGCATTTT
CDR3aa: CASSSFSNQPQHF

abundance: once
j_gene: TRBJ1-3
d_gene: -
len: 15
v_gene: TRBV4-2
CDR3nt: TGTGCCAGCAGCCAGGCGGACAGCTCTGGAAACACCATATATTTT
CDR3aa: CASSQADSSGNTIYF

abundance: -
j_gene: TRBJ1-2
d_gene: -
len: 13
v_gene: TRBV5-1
CDR3nt: TGCGCCAGCAGCTTGGACAGGGCTCTTGGCTACACCTTC
CDR3aa: CASSLDRALGYTF